This T cell receptor (beta chain) was identified during a study of blood T cell repertoires in COVID-19. Study as a whole: Italy, Spain and the United States were the sources of the convalescent and acute COVID-19 samples. Sources were T cells, B-cell-depleted T cells, or PBMCs; the material itself was cDNA or gDNA.

Authors' methods: Scientists estimated how many nucleated cells there were by amplifying reference gene primers. Some clones are missing from TCRdb's copy, which holds only in-frame ones; the method was immunoSEQ multiplex PCR. Clonal size and the V and J genes are those of that table, whereas D and trimming came from the DNA. The sample includes about 170,000 clones, less than 85% of them seen just once. This TCR was recovered from a woman older than 75 with acute or convalescent COVID-19. The source material was peripheral blood.

The CDR3 DNA sequence: TGTGCCAGCTCACCCTATTCGGGACTAGGTTCCACAGATACGCAGTATTTT. Its protein is CASSPYSGLGSTDTQYF. V is TRBV18 and J is TRBJ2-3, with 8 bases identical to TRBD2. The CDR3 totals 17 residues. The germline gives CDR1 KGHSH, CDR2 LQKENI. V lost 3 bases, J lost 2 bases, and 10 bases stayed unmatched.